Below, 2 T cell receptor beta chains from the same sample are listed, as sequenced in a study of cytomegalovirus exposure and HLA in healthy donors. PCR used 60 Vbeta primers and 13 Jbeta primers. The data were produced by immunoSEQ multiplex PCR, yet TCRdb's version contains in-frame clones alone and is incomplete. The data contain 130,000 or so clones, roughly 78% of them singletons. Sample: PBMCs. These receptors all come from a man aged 18 to 30 in good health and CMV-seropositive.

V is TRBV10-3 and J is TRBJ2-7, with a weak D call TRBD2 (5 bases). This CDR3 contains 13 residues. The germline CDR1 and CDR2 sequences are ENHRY and SYGVKD. With 4 bases removed from V and 4 bases from J, the gap between germline ends came to 11 bases. This chain's CDR3 is CAISGWGEYEQYF. The CDR3 coding sequence is TGTGCCATCAGTGGGTGGGGAGAGTACGAGCAGTACTTC.

The chain recombines TRBV5-1 with TRBJ2-1; 8 bases match TRBD2. V shed 7 bases, J shed 5 bases, and the junction held 14 bases outside the gene matches. Germline V lookup: CDR1 SGHRS, CDR2 YFSETQ. This CDR3 has 16 residues. The DNA of the CDR3 is TGCGCCAGCGTGGAGGGAGGCGGGAGGCCGCACAATGAGCAGTTCTTC. Protein sequence: CASVEGGGRPHNEQFF.